A selection of T cell receptor beta chains follows, all from one sample in a study of cytomegalovirus exposure and HLA in healthy donors. TCRdb keeps only in-frame clones here, not all; method: immunoSEQ multiplex PCR. The sample shows approximately 86,000 clones, 85% of them seen only once. Sequenced material: PBMCs. The receptors stem from a middle-aged man in good health and CMV-seropositive. Both conserved end residues are part of each CDR3. The D gene is left open where the match is weak. Only some rows state a clone size, as once, few, many or a class for expanded clones.

D gene	V gene	clone size	J gene	CDR3 DNA	CDR3 protein
-	TRBV11-3	-	TRBJ2-7	TGTGCCAGCAGCCCATCGACAGGTCGAGCGTACTTC	CASSPSTGRAYF
-	TRBV2	once	TRBJ1-5	TGTGCCAGCAGTGAGGGCAGGAGGAAGAGCAATCAGCCCCAGCATTTT	CASSEGRRKSNQPQHF
TRBD1	TRBV10-3	-	TRBJ1-5	TGTGCCATCAGTACAGGGGTGAGACAGCCCCAGCATTTT	CAISTGVRQPQHF
TRBD1	TRBV7-6	-	TRBJ2-7	TGTGCCAGCAGCTTAAATTCACAGGGGGCTAATCCCTACGAGCAGTACTTC	CASSLNSQGANPYEQYF
TRBD2	TRBV29-1	once	TRBJ2-7	TGCAGCGTTTACATCAAAGGACTAGCGGGGCACTACGAGCAGTACTTC	CSVYIKGLAGHYEQYF
-	TRBV13	-	TRBJ1-1	TGTGCCAGCAGCTTAGAGGTCAAGACAATCACTGAAGCTTTCTTT	CASSLEVKTITEAFF
TRBD2	TRBV30	-	TRBJ2-7	TGTGCCTGGAGTGTCTCGGGGGGAATGTACGAGCAGTACTTC	CAWSVSGGMYEQYF
TRBD2	TRBV5-5	few	TRBJ2-1	TGTGCCAGCAGCTTGGAAGGTACTAGCGGAGGTGATGAGCAGTTCTTC	CASSLEGTSGGDEQFF
-	TRBV7-2	-	TRBJ1-4	TGTGCCAGCAGCCCGCGGGGCCTTAAGAATGAAAAACTGTTTTTT	CASSPRGLKNEKLFF
TRBD2	TRBV6-5	-	TRBJ2-2	TGTGCCAGCGGGGGGGGGTACACCGGGGAGCTGTTTTTT	CASGGGYTGELFF
-	TRBV12-5	-	TRBJ1-2	TGTGCTAGTGGTTTGAATCAGGGAGGAGGTGACTATGGCTACACCTTC	CASGLNQGGGDYGYTF
TRBD1	TRBV20-1	-	TRBJ1-1	TGCAGTGCAGGTGGGACAGGTGAAGCTTTCTTT	CSAGGTGEAFF
TRBD2	TRBV7-6	-	TRBJ2-1	TGTGCCAGCAGCTCGTGGACTAGCGGAAGCTCCTACAATGAGCAGTTCTTC	CASSSWTSGSSYNEQFF